A single sample is the source of the 20 T cell receptor beta chains below, sequenced in a study of response to subunit inactivated influenza vaccine (dated 2018 in TCRdb). The receptor library was made with RT-PCR. Instrument on record: Illumina HiSeq 2500. The public reads were reanalyzed by TCRdb: fastp trimming at Q25, MiXCR alignment, in-frame beta chains only. Identical CDR3 proteins give one entry, which carries the most common genes and DNA. Recorded for this sample are 590,000 or so distinct CDR3 sequences; 11% to 15% of them occurred a single time. 7.5% to 9% of the sample comes from the top ten. Sequenced here: PBMCs from blood, sampled roughly 15 days before vaccination. Every receptor here comes from a man aged 45-65 years who received an inactivated influenza vaccine. Donor details come from another sample of the same person, matched by shared clones.

This chain connects TRBV6-6 to TRBJ2-1; TRBD1 aligns across 9 bases. This CDR3 has 13 amino acids. After removal of 7 bases from V and 9 bases from J, the junction contained 7 bases not matched to a gene. CDR1 and CDR2 (germline): MNHNY, SVGAGI (reference sequence). In nucleotides, the CDR3 is TGTGCCAGCACTCAACAGGGGGCGGGTGAGCAGTTCTTC. As protein: CASTQQGAGEQFF.

This clonotype was seen a few times. The chain employs TRBV29-1 and TRBJ2-7; TRBD1 matches 12 bases. The trim removed 4 bases at V and 6 bases at J, leaving 16 bases unmatched. Germline-derived CDR1 and CDR2 are SQVTM and ANQGSEA. This CDR3 spans 17 amino acids. In nucleotides, the CDR3 is TGCAGCGTTGCCGGGCTGTACCGGGACAGGGGGCGATCCGAGCAGTACTTC. Translating it yields CSVAGLYRDRGRSEQYF.

Only a few counts were recorded for this clonotype. The rearrangement links TRBV16 to TRBJ2-5, with TRBD2 as a possible D gene (6 bases). From germline, CDR1 is KGHSY and CDR2 FQNENV. The CDR3 has 15 residues. V dropped 2 bases and J dropped 2 bases, with 12 bases sitting between them. DNA for the CDR3: TGTGCCAGCAGCCAAAAAGACGGAGGGCAAGAGACCCAGTACTTC. Protein: CASSQKDGGQETQYF.

The chain combines TRBV25-1 with TRBJ2-7; D remains unclear. Deletions cut 4 bases from V and 1 base from J, with 8 bases between. The CDR3 covers 13 residues. Per the germline V gene, CDR1 is MGHDK and CDR2 is SYGVNS. This chain's CDR3 is CASSGPVSYEQYF. For the CDR3, the DNA is TGTGCCAGCAGTGGGCCGGTGTCCTACGAGCAGTACTTC.

This clonotype was seen a handful of times. The chain carries TRBV4-2 and TRBJ1-1; perhaps TRBD1 as D (5 bases). The CDR3 is 15 amino acids. V lost 3 bases and J lost 1, with 12 bases in between. CDR1 LGHNA and CDR2 YNFKEQ come from the germline V gene. The CDR3: CASSHPQRGNTEAFF. DNA for the CDR3: TGTGCCAGCAGCCATCCTCAAAGGGGGAACACTGAAGCTTTCTTT.

The chain employs TRBV6-2 or TRBV6-3 and TRBJ2-1; 11 bases align to TRBD2. Germline V gene sequence: CDR1 MNHEY, CDR2 SVGEGT. V shed 3 bases and J 9 bases; nucleotides not matched to a gene: 13. CDR3 length equals 17 residues. CDR3 coding DNA: TGTGCCAGCAGTTATACTAGCGGGAGAACGAACTTGGGTGAGCAGTTCTTC. This gives the protein CASSYTSGRTNLGEQFF.

Worth noting for this clonotype: The junction shows a germline mismatch at one end, possibly a read error. The chain is built from TRBV20-1 and TRBJ2-7; 13 bases fit TRBD2. CDR1 DFQATT and CDR2 SNEGSKA come from the germline V gene (reference sequence). The CDR3 sequence is 10 residues long. In DNA form, the CDR3 reads TGCAGTGCTGGGACTAGCGGGACCCTCTTC. This gives the protein CSAGTSGTLF.

The rearrangement joins TRBV2 to TRBJ2-7; a possible D gene is TRBD2 (5 bases). The germline V gene encodes CDR1 SNHLY and CDR2 FYNNEI. CDR3 length: 13 residues. V lost 4 bases and J lost 3, with 10 bases in between. In nucleotides, the CDR3 is TGTGCCAGCAGTGTTACGGGGATCTACGAGCAGTACTTC. Translating it yields CASSVTGIYEQYF. The whole variable domain, remainder taken from reference TRBV2 and TRBJ2-7, is EPEVTQTPSHQVTQMGQEVILRCVPISNHLYFYWYRQILGQKVEFLVSFYNNEISEKSEIFDDQFSVERPDGSNFTLKIRSTKLEDSAMYFCASSVTGIYEQYFGPGTRLTVT.

V is TRBV18 and J is TRBJ1-1, with 8 bases identical to TRBD1. This CDR3 has 15 amino acids. Germline-derived CDR1 and CDR2 are KGHSH and LQKENI. The ends lost 4 bases at V and 0 bases at J; junction bases unmatched: 4. The CDR3 loop reads CASSLDRGMNTEAFF. DNA for the CDR3: TGTGCCAGCTCACTAGACAGGGGAATGAACACTGAAGCTTTCTTT.

The chain is built from TRBV28 and TRBJ2-5; no clear D. V was clipped by 6 bases and J by 1 base, with 9 bases between them. This CDR3 spans 13 amino acids. Germline CDR1 MDHEN, CDR2 SYDVKM. The CDR3 nucleotides read TGTGCCAGCAGAAGACGGATCCAAGAGACCCAGTACTTC. It encodes CASRRRIQETQYF.

The J gene is TRBJ1-2, the V gene TRBV11-2; TRBD1 agrees at 11 bases. The CDR3 is 15 amino acids. V was pared by 2 bases and J by 4 bases, with 3 bases of the junction left unmatched. Germline V gives CDR1 SGHAT, CDR2 FQNNGV. As DNA, the CDR3 is TGTGCCAGCAGCTTACGGACAGGGGGCAGCTATGGCTACACCTTC. It yields the protein CASSLRTGGSYGYTF.

The chain is built from TRBV7-6 and TRBJ1-1, with D unclear. The CDR3 totals 13 residues. Trimming left V 5 bases short and J 3 bases short, with 10 bases between. Germline assignment: CDR1 SGHVS and CDR2 FNYEAQ. The CDR3 protein is CASSASLHTEAFF. The CDR3 bases are TGTGCCAGCAGCGCTTCCCTGCACACTGAAGCTTTCTTT.

The rearrangement links TRBV30 to TRBJ2-6, with a weak D call TRBD1 (6 bases). The CDR3 totals 17 residues. Germline V gives CDR1 GTSNPN, CDR2 SVGIG (reference sequence). The V gene lost 0 bases and the J gene lost 0 bases, with 12 bases spanning the gap. CDR3 protein: CAWSVWDIHSGANVLTF. For the CDR3, the DNA is TGTGCCTGGAGTGTATGGGACATTCACTCTGGGGCCAACGTCCTGACTTTC.

The V and J genes are TRBV12-3 or TRBV12-4 and TRBJ2-7; unclear D gene. The CDR3 contains 14 residues. The ends were cut back, 3 bases at V and 5 bases at J, with 14 bases in the middle. As DNA, the CDR3 is TGTGCCAGCAGTTTGGGCGGTGGTGGAGACGAGCAGTACTTC. Translated, it gives CASSLGGGGDEQYF.

The chain uses TRBV7-8 and TRBJ2-7; D gene ambiguous. Trimming stripped 3 bases from V and 5 bases from J, with 17 bases between. Germline V gene data show CDR1 as SGHVS and CDR2 as FQNEAQ. The CDR3 extends over 15 amino acids. Here the CDR3 reads CASSFGRAEYHEQYF. The CDR3 DNA is TGTGCCAGCAGCTTTGGCCGGGCAGAGTACCACGAGCAGTACTTC.

The CDR3 is CAISESPGTSGGGTDTQYF. CDR3 sequence (DNA): TGTGCCATCAGTGAGAGCCCCGGGACTAGCGGAGGGGGCACAGATACGCAGTATTTT. The rearrangement joins TRBV10-3 to TRBJ2-3; TRBD2 matches at 11 bases. CDR1 and CDR2 from the germline V gene are ENHRY and SYGVKD. After removal of 2 bases from V and 1 base from J, the junction contained 11 bases not matched to a gene. The CDR3 is 19 amino acids.

This clonotype was counted ten times or more. The chain joins TRBV12-3 or TRBV12-4 to TRBJ1-6, with no clear D. V was shortened by 5 bases and J by 7 bases, with 15 bases between the two germline ends. The CDR3 has 15 amino acids. The CDR3 nucleotides read TGTGCCAGCAGTCCCCAGACAAGGAGGAATTCACCCCTCCACTTT. It is translated as CASSPQTRRNSPLHF.

V is TRBV7-2 and J is TRBJ2-5; tentative D call: TRBD2 (7 bases). The CDR3 is 17 residues long. CDR1 and CDR2 from the germline V gene are SGHTA and FQGNSA. Trimming removed 5 bases from V and 8 bases from J, with 27 bases in between. CDR3 residues: CASSSGVTSRGGDTQYF. Here the CDR3 DNA reads TGTGCCAGCAGCAGCGGAGTGACTAGCAGGGGAGGGGATACCCAGTACTTC.

Many counts were recorded for this clonotype. The rearrangement uses TRBV10-3 and TRBJ2-7; D uncertain. The V gene's germline CDR1 is ENHRY and CDR2 SYGVKD. V was pared by 4 bases and J by 5 bases, with 9 bases between. CDR3 length equals 12 residues. This chain's CDR3 is CAISGNPNEQYF. As DNA, the CDR3 is TGTGCCATCAGTGGCAACCCCAACGAGCAGTACTTC.

The chain couples TRBV7-9 to TRBJ2-6, with D perhaps TRBD1 (5 bases). The V end lost 4 bases, the J end lost 0 bases, and 7 bases lay between the germline ends. This CDR3 spans 15 amino acids. CDR1 and CDR2 (germline): SEHNR, FQNEAQ (reference sequence). The CDR3 coding sequence is TGTGCCAGCAGCTACAGGAGCTCTGGGGCCAACGTCCTGACTTTC. It specifies CASSYRSSGANVLTF.